One sample yielded the 30 T cell receptor beta chains listed below, sequenced in a study of cytomegalovirus exposure and HLA in healthy donors. 13 Jbeta primers and 60 Vbeta primers were used for the PCR. The data were produced by immunoSEQ multiplex PCR, yet TCRdb's version contains in-frame clones alone and is incomplete. The sample yields 85,000 to 100,000 clones, around 76% seen once. Sample: PBMCs. The receptors stem from a middle-aged man in good health and CMV-seropositive.

This chain links TRBV4-2 with TRBJ1-1; no clear D. Germline CDR1 reads LGHNA; CDR2 reads YNFKEQ. The V and J ends lost 0 bases and 6 bases respectively, with 11 bases between them. The CDR3 runs to 14 residues. The CDR3 spells CASSQDWSVAEAFF. Written as DNA, the CDR3 is TGTGCCAGCAGCCAAGATTGGTCCGTAGCTGAAGCTTTCTTT.

The rearrangement uses TRBV7-9 and TRBJ2-2, with D hard to call. The length of the CDR3 is 13 residues. Trimming cost V 5 bases and J 6 bases, with 10 bases left between them. CDR1 and CDR2 from the germline V gene are SEHNR and FQNEAQ (reference sequence). CDR3 in DNA: TGTGCCAGCAGCGTCGCGCACTCCGGGGAGCTGTTTTTT. Amino acid sequence: CASSVAHSGELFF.

The gene calls are TRBV6-4 and TRBJ2-7; the match to TRBD2 covers 8 bases. The CDR3 has 14 residues. Germline loops: CDR1 MRHNA, CDR2 SNTAGT. V lost 8 bases, J lost 0 bases, and 6 bases stayed unmatched. CDR3 protein: CASPQRGCSYEQYF. The CDR3 DNA sequence: TGTGCCAGCCCTCAGCGGGGGTGCTCCTACGAGCAGTACTTC.

The V call is TRBV5-4, the J call TRBJ1-1; 7 bases map to TRBD1. Germline V gene lookup returns CDR1 SGHNT and CDR2 YYREEE (reference sequence). This CDR3 spans 15 amino acids. J gave up 4 bases and V 4 bases, and 10 bases lay outside the gene matches. For the CDR3, the DNA is TGTGCCAGCAGCCCTCAGGGGGTGAAGAGCACTGAAGCTTTCTTT. It codes for CASSPQGVKSTEAFF.

This sequence joins TRBV2 and TRBJ2-2; a weak D match, TRBD1 (5 bases). The CDR3 is made up of 13 amino acids. V was clipped by 6 bases and J by 4 bases, with 9 bases between them. Germline V gene sequence: CDR1 SNHLY, CDR2 FYNNEI. The CDR3 nucleotides read TGTGCCAGCAGGCTAGGGGCCACCGGGGAGCTGTTTTTT. It specifies CASRLGATGELFF. Using reference TRBV2 and TRBJ2-2 for the parts outside the CDR3, the full variable domain is EPEVTQTPSHQVTQMGQEVILRCVPISNHLYFYWYRQILGQKVEFLVSFYNNEISEKSEIFDDQFSVERPDGSNFTLKIRSTKLEDSAMYFCASRLGATGELFFGEGSRLTVL.

On this clone itself: Other DNA sequences from this sample encode an identical CDR3 as well. This CDR3 reads CASSLTGLDSPLHF. The CDR3 DNA sequence: TGTGCCAGCAGCCTGACAGGGTTGGATTCACCCCTCCACTTT. The chain has TRBV6-5 and TRBJ1-6; 7 bases line up with TRBD1. Trimming at V came to 6 bases and at J to 8 bases, leaving 7 bases not matched to a gene. The CDR3 spans 14 residues. From germline, CDR1 is MNHEY and CDR2 SVGAGI.

The rearrangement links TRBV6-1 to TRBJ2-2; TRBD2 agrees at 7 bases. This CDR3 comprises 15 residues. CDR1 is MNHNS and CDR2 is SASEGT in the germline V gene. After removal of 4 bases from V and 6 bases from J, the junction contained 8 bases not matched to a gene. CDR3 residues: CASSGEGVGSGELFF. The CDR3 DNA reads as TGTGCCAGCAGTGGGGAGGGAGTCGGGTCCGGGGAGCTGTTTTTT.

The sample holds a few counts of this clone. The rearrangement links TRBV7-9 to TRBJ1-1; D is possibly TRBD1 (5 bases). The germline gives CDR1 SEHNR, CDR2 FQNEAQ (reference sequence). The CDR3 has 14 amino acids. V lost 1 base, J lost 1 base, and 7 bases lay in between. The CDR3 DNA reads as TGTGCCAGCAGCTTAGGGAGGGGGAACACTGAAGCTTTCTTT. Protein product: CASSLGRGNTEAFF.

The J gene is TRBJ1-1, the V gene TRBV6-5, with 7 bases aligning to TRBD1. CDR1 is MNHEY, CDR2 SVGAGI, per germline. Losses at the gene ends were 6 bases for V and 4 bases for J; bases not matched to a gene: 8. CDR3 length: 14 amino acids. This CDR3 is CASSRGQRSTEAFF. CDR3 nucleotide sequence: TGTGCCAGCAGCCGGGGACAGCGTTCCACTGAAGCTTTCTTT.

The chain is built from TRBV29-1 and TRBJ1-2; tentatively, D is TRBD1 (6 bases). The CDR3 loop spans 14 amino acids. V lost 4 bases to trimming and J lost 7 bases, with 19 bases between them. Germline-derived CDR1 and CDR2 are SQVTM and ANQGSEA. The CDR3 coding sequence is TGCAGCGTTGTATCGGATTGGGGGGGCGGTGGCTACACCTTC. The encoded protein is CSVVSDWGGGGYTF.

V gene TRBV5-1 combines with J gene TRBJ2-5; 9 nucleotides line up with TRBD1. CDR1 and CDR2 from the germline V gene are SGHRS and YFSETQ. CDR3 length equals 18 residues. J lost 0 bases, V lost 5 bases, and 14 bases had no gene match. CDR3 in DNA: TGCGCCAGCAGATCCGGGACAGGGCAACACCCGTACCAAGAGACCCAGTACTTC. It specifies CASRSGTGQHPYQETQYF.

The chain uses TRBV6-5 and TRBJ2-5; 9 nucleotides align to TRBD2. With V trimmed by 6 bases and J by 4 bases, 9 bases remained unmatched. This CDR3 has 15 amino acids. Germline loops: CDR1 MNHEY, CDR2 SVGAGI. DNA of the CDR3: TGTGCCAGCAGGGGCAGGGGACTAGCCCTAGAGACCCAGTACTTC. Its translation: CASRGRGLALETQYF.

This chain links TRBV5-1 with TRBJ2-5, with 7 bases matching TRBD1. Germline CDR1 and CDR2: SGHRS and YFSETQ. The CDR3 spans 14 residues. After removal of 3 bases from V and 3 bases from J, the junction contained 5 bases not matched to a gene. The CDR3 nucleotides read TGCGCCAGCAGCTCTACAGGGGTAAAAGAGACCCAGTACTTC. Translated: CASSSTGVKETQYF.

Note on this clone: In this CDR3 the conserved last residue, phenylalanine or tryptophan, is missing, so a read error is likely. The gene calls are TRBV4-2 and TRBJ1-2; 7 bases align to TRBD1. This CDR3 is built from 13 residues. From germline, CDR1 is LGHNA and CDR2 YNFKEQ. V dropped 4 bases and J dropped 8; count of bases not matched to a gene: 7. CDR3 sequence reads: CASSRLDRDGYTL. DNA of the CDR3: TGTGCCAGCAGCCGACTAGACAGGGACGGCTACACCCTC.

V gene TRBV4-1 combines with J gene TRBJ2-1; 9 positions match TRBD2. The V gene's germline CDR1 is MGHRA and CDR2 YSYEKL. J gave up 7 bases and V 0 bases, and 10 bases lay outside the gene matches. The CDR3 is 17 amino acids. In DNA, the CDR3 is TGCGCCAGCAGCCAAGAAGGAAGGGCGGGAGGGGTTAATGAGCAGTTCTTC. Protein: CASSQEGRAGGVNEQFF.

The V call is TRBV5-4, the J call TRBJ2-7, with TRBD2 identical over 9 bases. CDR3 length equals 15 residues. The J segment lost 7 bases and the V segment lost 2 bases, leaving 10 bases of the junction unmatched. Per germline, CDR1 SGHNT and CDR2 YYREEE (reference sequence). The CDR3 coding sequence is TGTGCCAGCAGCTTTACTAGCGGGTCCCTCGAGGAGCAGTACTTC. Translation gives CASSFTSGSLEEQYF.

V usage is TRBV28 and J usage is TRBJ2-5, with 7 bases matching TRBD2. The CDR3 is 18 residues long. The V segment lost 1 base and the J segment 5 bases; nucleotides outside the gene matches: 16. Germline assignment: CDR1 MDHEN and CDR2 SYDVKM. This CDR3 reads CASSLYPPHAGVGETQYF. In DNA, the CDR3 is TGTGCCAGCAGTTTATACCCCCCCCACGCGGGAGTGGGCGAGACCCAGTACTTC.

The rearrangement links TRBV2 to TRBJ2-5; 9 bases are shared with TRBD1. Per germline, CDR1 SNHLY and CDR2 FYNNEI. V was pared by 4 bases and J by 5 bases, with 5 bases of the junction left unmatched. There are 14 residues in the CDR3. The CDR3 spells CASSGQGTGETQYF. The CDR3 nucleotides are TGTGCCAGCAGTGGACAGGGGACAGGGGAGACCCAGTACTTC.

The chain recombines TRBV19 with TRBJ2-6, with D hard to call. There are 13 residues in the CDR3. Between the trimmed V and J ends, which lost 3 bases and 2 bases, there was a span of 2 bases. Germline V gene data show CDR1 as LNHDA and CDR2 as SQIVND (reference sequence). The DNA of the CDR3 is TGTGCCAGTAGTATTACTGGGGCCAACGTCCTGACTTTC. Translation: CASSITGANVLTF.

This clone was observed a handful of times. The rearrangement links TRBV6-5 to TRBJ2-7; TRBD1 agrees at 11 bases. J lost 2 bases, V lost 2 bases, and 2 bases had no gene match. In germline, CDR1 is MNHEY, CDR2 SVGAGI. This CDR3 region has 15 residues. DNA for the CDR3: TGTGCCAGCAGTTACCAGGGACAGGGGGCCTACGAGCAGTACTTC. This sequence encodes CASSYQGQGAYEQYF.

The rearrangement links TRBV7-8 to TRBJ2-1; 8 positions agree with TRBD1. Germline assignment: CDR1 SGHVS and CDR2 FQNEAQ. The junction had 8 bases not matched to a gene; V was cut back by 5 bases and J by 8 bases. The CDR3 has 14 residues. CDR3 region: CASSETGVRDEQFF. The CDR3 nucleotides are TGTGCCAGCAGCGAGACAGGGGTGCGTGATGAGCAGTTCTTC.

V usage is TRBV6-6 and J usage is TRBJ2-7; tentative D call: TRBD1 (6 bases). The V end lost 3 bases, the J end lost 4 bases, and 16 bases lay between the germline ends. The CDR3 runs to 15 residues. The germline V gene encodes CDR1 MNHNY and CDR2 SVGAGI (reference sequence). DNA for the CDR3: TGTGCCAGCAGTTATTTCCAGGGGCCGGTTTACGAGCAGTACTTC. Amino acid sequence: CASSYFQGPVYEQYF.

The chain has TRBV5-4 and TRBJ2-2; 14 positions agree with TRBD2. The germline V gene has CDR1 SGHNT and CDR2 YYREEE (reference sequence). The CDR3 loop spans 15 amino acids. V shed 9 bases and J 4 bases; nucleotides not matched to a gene: 5. Written as DNA, the CDR3 is TGTGCCACCAGAGGGACTAGCGGGGGCACCGGGGAGCTGTTTTTT. Its translation is CATRGTSGGTGELFF.

The chain uses TRBV6-1 and TRBJ2-1; weak D call: TRBD1 (6 bases). Germline V lookup: CDR1 MNHNS, CDR2 SASEGT. Trimming removed 2 bases at V and 2 bases at J, with 13 bases between. The CDR3 is made up of 16 amino acids. The DNA for the CDR3 is TGTGCCAGCAGTGAAAGGCTAGGGGGTACCTACAATGAGCAGTTCTTC. Its protein is CASSERLGGTYNEQFF.

The chain recombines TRBV4-2 with TRBJ2-1, with 13 bases lining up with TRBD2. V shed 5 bases, J shed 10 bases, and the junction held 5 bases outside the gene matches. The CDR3 is made up of 14 amino acids. Per the germline V gene, CDR1 is LGHNA and CDR2 is YNFKEQ. The CDR3 loop reads CASSGLAGVEEQFF. The CDR3 coding sequence is TGTGCCAGCAGCGGACTAGCGGGAGTTGAGGAGCAGTTCTTC.

The V call is TRBV11-2, the J call TRBJ2-7; 7 bases fit TRBD1. The CDR3 loop spans 15 amino acids. Trimming cost V 1 base and J 2 bases; bases outside gene matches: 5. The germline gives CDR1 SGHAT, CDR2 FQNNGV. CDR3 bases: TGTGCCAGCAGCTTAGCGGACAGGCCACCCTACGAGCAGTACTTC. This gives the protein CASSLADRPPYEQYF.

This clone was seen a few times. This rearrangement joins TRBV9 to TRBJ2-1; 9 bases align to TRBD2. Germline V gene sequence: CDR1 SGDLS, CDR2 YYNGEE. V dropped 0 bases and J dropped 4; count of bases not matched to a gene: 8. This CDR3 comprises 17 residues. The CDR3 nucleotides are TGTGCCAGCAGCGTAGGAGGGAATAGCGGGAGTTACAATGAGCAGTTCTTC. Encoded protein: CASSVGGNSGSYNEQFF.

This chain connects TRBV29-1 to TRBJ1-2; D is undetermined. There are 12 residues in the CDR3. Germline CDR1 is SQVTM and CDR2 is ANQGSEA. V was shortened by 1 base and J by 2 bases, with 5 bases between the two germline ends. The DNA for the CDR3 is TGCAGCGTTGAAGGGCAGAACTATGGCTACACCTTC. It is translated as CSVEGQNYGYTF. Full variable domain (rest looked up from reference TRBV29-1 and TRBJ1-2): SAVISQKPSRDICQRGTSLTIQCQVDSQVTMMFWYRQQPGQSLTLIATANQGSEATYESGFVIDKFPISRPNLTFSTLTVSNMSPEDSSIYLCSVEGQNYGYTFGSGTRLTVV.

This clone was detected once. The chain uses TRBV6-1 and TRBJ2-5; 8 positions agree with TRBD1. Germline V gene lookup returns CDR1 MNHNS and CDR2 SASEGT. Trimming removed 4 bases from V and 5 bases from J; junction bases left unmatched: 9. CDR3 length: 15 amino acids. The CDR3 DNA follows: TGTGCCAGCAGTGGACGGACAGGGACCAGGGAGACCCAGTACTTC. Its protein is CASSGRTGTRETQYF.

The chain uses TRBV5-1 and TRBJ2-4; the D gene is possibly TRBD1 (5 bases). The germline CDR1 and CDR2 sequences are SGHRS and YFSETQ. This CDR3 region has 16 residues. The germline V and J ends were trimmed by 1 base and 0 bases, with 11 bases remaining between them. CDR3 nucleotides: TGCGCCAGCAGCTTGTATGACAGTTTAGCCAAAAACATTCAGTACTTC. It translates to CASSLYDSLAKNIQYF.